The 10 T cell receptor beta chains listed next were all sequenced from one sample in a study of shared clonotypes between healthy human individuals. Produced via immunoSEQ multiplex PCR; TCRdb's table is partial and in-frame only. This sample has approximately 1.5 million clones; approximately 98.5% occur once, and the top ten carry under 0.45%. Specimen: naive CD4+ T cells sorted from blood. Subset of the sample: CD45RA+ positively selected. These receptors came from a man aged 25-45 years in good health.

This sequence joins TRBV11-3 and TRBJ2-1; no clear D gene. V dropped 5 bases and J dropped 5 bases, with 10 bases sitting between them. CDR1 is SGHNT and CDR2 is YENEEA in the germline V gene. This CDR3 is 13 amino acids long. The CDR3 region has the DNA TGTGCCAGCAGCCCGGAATTGAACAATGAGCAGTTCTTC. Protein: CASSPELNNEQFF.

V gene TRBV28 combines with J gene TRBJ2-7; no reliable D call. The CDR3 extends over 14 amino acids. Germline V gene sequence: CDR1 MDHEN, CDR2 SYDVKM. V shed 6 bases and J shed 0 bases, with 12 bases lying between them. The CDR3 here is CASRERVSSYEQYF. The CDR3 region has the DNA TGTGCCAGCAGAGAACGGGTTTCCTCCTACGAGCAGTACTTC.

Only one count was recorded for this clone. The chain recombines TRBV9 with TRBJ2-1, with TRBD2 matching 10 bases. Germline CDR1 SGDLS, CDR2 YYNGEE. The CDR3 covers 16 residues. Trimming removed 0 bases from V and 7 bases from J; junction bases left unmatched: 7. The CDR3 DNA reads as TGTGCCAGCAGCGTAGTGCCTAGCGGGAGTCGGAATGAGCAGTTCTTC. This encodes CASSVVPSGSRNEQFF. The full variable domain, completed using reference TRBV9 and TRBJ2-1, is DSGVTQTPKHLITATGQRVTLRCSPRSGDLSVYWYQQSLDQGLQFLIQYYNGEERAKGNILERFSAQQFPDLHSELNLSSLELGDSALYFCASSVVPSGSRNEQFFGPGTRLTVL.

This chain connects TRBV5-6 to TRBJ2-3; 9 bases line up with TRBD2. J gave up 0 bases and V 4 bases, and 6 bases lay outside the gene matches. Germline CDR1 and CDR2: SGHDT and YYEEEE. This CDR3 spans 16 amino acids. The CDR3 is CASSQGLASSTDTQYF. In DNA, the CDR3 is TGTGCCAGCAGCCAAGGACTAGCGTCGAGCACAGATACGCAGTATTTT. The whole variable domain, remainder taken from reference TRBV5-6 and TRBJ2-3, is DAGVTQSPTHLIKTRGQQVTLRCSPKSGHDTVSWYQQALGQGPQFIFQYYEEEERQRGNFPDRFSGHQFPNYSSELNVNALLLGDSALYLCASSQGLASSTDTQYFGPGTRLTVL.

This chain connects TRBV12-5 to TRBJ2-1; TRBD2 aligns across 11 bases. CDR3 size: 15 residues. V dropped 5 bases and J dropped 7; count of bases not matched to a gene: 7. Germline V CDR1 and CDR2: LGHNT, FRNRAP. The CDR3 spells CASGNSSGRFNEQFF. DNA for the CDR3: TGTGCTAGTGGTAACTCTAGCGGGAGGTTTAATGAGCAGTTCTTC.

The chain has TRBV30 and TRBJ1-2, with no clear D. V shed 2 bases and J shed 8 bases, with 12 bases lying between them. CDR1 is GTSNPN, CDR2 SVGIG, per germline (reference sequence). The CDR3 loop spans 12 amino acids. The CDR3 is CAWSPSNSGYTF. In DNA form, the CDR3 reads TGTGCCTGGAGTCCTAGTAACAGCGGCTACACCTTC.

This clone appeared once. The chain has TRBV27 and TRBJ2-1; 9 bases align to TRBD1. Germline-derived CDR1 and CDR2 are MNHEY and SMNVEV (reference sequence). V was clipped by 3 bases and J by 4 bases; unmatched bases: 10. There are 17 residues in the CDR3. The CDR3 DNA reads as TGTGCCAGCAGTTTTCTCCCTATTGGACAGGGGTACAATGAGCAGTTCTTC. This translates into CASSFLPIGQGYNEQFF.

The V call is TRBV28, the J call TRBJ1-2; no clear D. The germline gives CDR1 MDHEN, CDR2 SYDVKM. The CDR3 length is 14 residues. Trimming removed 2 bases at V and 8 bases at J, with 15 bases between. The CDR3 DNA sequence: TGTGCCAGCAGTTTAAGTTTCCTTCCCGGGGGCTACACCTTC. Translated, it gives CASSLSFLPGGYTF.

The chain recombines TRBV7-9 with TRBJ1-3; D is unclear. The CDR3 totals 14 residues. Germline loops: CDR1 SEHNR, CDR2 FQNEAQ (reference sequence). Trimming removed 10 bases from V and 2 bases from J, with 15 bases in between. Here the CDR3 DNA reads TGTGCCACCGGAAAGACTAACACTGGAAACACCATATATTTT. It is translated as CATGKTNTGNTIYF.

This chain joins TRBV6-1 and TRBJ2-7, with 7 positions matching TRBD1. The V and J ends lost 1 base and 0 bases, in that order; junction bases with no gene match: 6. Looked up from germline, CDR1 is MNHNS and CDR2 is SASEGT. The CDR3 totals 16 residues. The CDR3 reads CASSEGSGTDSYEQYF. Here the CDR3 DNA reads TGTGCCAGCAGTGAAGGTTCTGGGACAGACTCCTACGAGCAGTACTTC.